This TCR beta chain was documented in a study of blood T cell repertoires in COVID-19. As for the study in general: COVID-19 samples from acute and convalescent phases originated in the United States, Italy and Spain.

In the authors' workflow: Estimated nucleated cell counts came from reference gene primer amplification. This table comes from immunoSEQ multiplex PCR, and its TCRdb copy is limited to in-frame clones, with some not included. The V and J calls and clone size were taken over from that table, and D and trimming were inferred from the DNA. The sample includes a few hundred thousand clones, around 84% seen only once; the top ten take about 20%. There are 17 residues in the CDR3. Germline-derived CDR1 and CDR2 are SGHVS and FNYEAQ. V shed 4 bases, J shed 4 bases, and the junction held 12 bases outside the gene matches.

The clonotype originates from a man aged 25 to 45 with active or convalescent COVID-19. Material for sequencing was peripheral blood. This rearrangement joins TRBV7-6 to TRBJ1-5, with 8 bases fitting TRBD1. The CDR3 loop reads CASSSGPGQASNQPQHF. As DNA, the CDR3 is TGTGCCAGCAGCTCCGGCCCGGGACAGGCCTCAAATCAGCCCCAGCATTTT. The whole variable domain, remainder taken from reference TRBV7-6 and TRBJ1-5, is GAGVSQSPRYKVTKRGQDVALRCDPISGHVSLYWYRQALGQGPEFLTYFNYEAQQDKSGLPNDRFSAERPEGSISTLTIQRTEQRDSAMYRCASSSGPGQASNQPQHFGDGTRLSIL.